The clone carrying this T cell receptor beta chain was seen a handful of times. Antigen: not known. Sequenced by immunoSEQ multiplex PCR; TCRdb stores in-frame clones only, minus some. The sample gives roughly 2.1 million clones, about 92% of which show up once; under 2% is in the top ten. The source of the sample is a study of shared clonotypes between healthy human individuals. The naive CD8 subset, CD45RO-negative cells positively selected for CCR7, excluded terminally differentiated effector memory CD45RA+ cells. There are 12 residues in the CDR3. Trimming left V 2 bases short and J 11 bases short, with 12 bases between. Germline CDR1 reads MRHNA; CDR2 reads SNTAGT. Findings of the study overall: Tissue TCR repertoires likely differ from these blood-only repertoires. Estimated richness values were generally larger in naive subsets than in memory subsets.

This receptor was taken from a young man in good health. Some clones in this sample may be carry-over from other donors' samples. Sequenced sample: naive CD8+ T cells from PBMCs. The rearrangement uses TRBV6-4 and TRBJ1-2; tentative D call: TRBD1 (6 bases). The CDR3 nucleotides read TGTGCCAGCAGTGACAGGGGGTTTGGTTACACCTTC. Translating gives CASSDRGFGYTF.